Below, one T cell receptor beta chain is given with its context. Its specificity is not known. Its ends do not fully match the called genes, so a read error is possible. With 60 Vbeta and 13 Jbeta primers, the PCR was carried out. Sequencing used immunoSEQ multiplex PCR; TCRdb keeps in-frame clones, though not all of them. The sample holds over 150,000 clones, over 70% seen once. This sample is drawn from a study of cytomegalovirus exposure and HLA in healthy donors. Study-level findings and limits: In presence/absence analyses, roughly uniform sequencing depth across donors was assumed. Association with HLA alleles at 0.05 false discovery rate was found for around 17,000 TCR beta sequences in a later analysis.

The receptor comes from a male donor in good health and CMV-seropositive. What was sequenced was PBMCs.

The CDR3 here is CASSLATRGSVGTGELFF. CDR3 DNA sequence: TGTGCCAGCAGTTTAGCGACCAGGGGGTCTGTGGGCACCGGGGAGCTGTTTTTT. V usage is TRBV13 and J usage is TRBJ2-2; 7 bases are shared with TRBD1. Germline CDR1 and CDR2: PRHDT and FYEKMQ (reference sequence). The CDR3 runs to 18 residues.